The 22 T cell receptor beta chains presented below share a single source sample, sequenced in a study of shared clonotypes between healthy human individuals (dated by TCRdb to 2018 to 2020). Preparation of the library involved the immunoSEQ multiplex PCR assay. What TCRdb holds here is the immuneACCESS table cut down to in-frame rearrangements. Part of the clones is not present; checked against another copy, under half of the missing clones reflect an unresolved V gene, and the others are unexplained. Across this sample there are roughly 1,500,000 clones, with around 98.5% seen only once. The ten largest clonotypes hold about 0.34% of the sample. Sequencing was performed on naive CD4+ T cells sorted from blood. This specimen's cell subset or site label, interpreted: CD45RA+ positively selected. The receptors were gathered from a young man in good health.

V usage is TRBV11-2 and J usage is TRBJ2-7, with a tentative D call TRBD1 (6 bases). The CDR3 totals 16 residues. From germline, CDR1 is SGHAT and CDR2 FQNNGV. Trimming shortened V by 6 bases and J by 5 bases, and 23 bases separated the two germline ends. The CDR3 nucleotides are TGTGCCAGCAGTAGTATCCGGCAGGGGAAAATCAACGAGCAGTACTTC. Residues: CASSSIRQGKINEQYF.

The rearrangement joins TRBV5-4 to TRBJ2-5; 11 bases align to TRBD2. The CDR3 covers 15 residues. V lost 4 bases, J lost 3 bases, and 5 bases stayed unmatched. Germline V gene sequence: CDR1 SGHNT, CDR2 YYREEE (reference sequence). CDR3 protein: CASSRGGLAEETQYF. The CDR3 DNA is TGTGCCAGCAGCCGAGGGGGACTAGCGGAAGAGACCCAGTACTTC.

V usage is TRBV19 and J usage is TRBJ2-3; TRBD2 matches at 8 bases. V shed 4 bases, J shed 7 bases, and the junction held 10 bases outside the gene matches. Germline V gene sequence: CDR1 LNHDA, CDR2 SQIVND (reference sequence). The CDR3 is 15 residues long. The CDR3 bases are TGTGCCAGTAGTACCTACGGGAGGGCCGAGTATACGCAGTATTTT. Amino acids: CASSTYGRAEYTQYF.

The V call is TRBV7-3, the J call TRBJ2-2, with TRBD2 matching 8 bases. Germline CDR1 and CDR2: SGHTA and FQGTGA. CDR3 size: 16 residues. V gave up 2 bases and J gave up 3 bases; unmatched junction bases: 5. The CDR3 loop is CASSLQGGRYTGELFF. The CDR3 DNA reads TGTGCCAGCAGCTTACAAGGCGGGAGGTACACCGGGGAGCTGTTTTTT. The full variable domain, its missing parts supplied by reference TRBV7-3 and TRBJ2-2, is GAGVSQTPSNKVTEKGKYVELRCDPISGHTALYWYRQSLGQGPEFLIYFQGTGAADDSGLPNDRFFAVRPEGSVSTLKIQRTERGDSAVYLCASSLQGGRYTGELFFGEGSRLTVL.

The chain recombines TRBV29-1 with TRBJ2-7; D may correspond to TRBD1 or TRBD2 (6 bases each). The germline V gene encodes CDR1 SQVTM and CDR2 ANQGSEA. Trimming stripped 6 bases from V and 7 bases from J, with 19 bases between. The CDR3 has 13 residues. CDR3 in DNA: TGCAGCGTGGGGGGCCTCCTTGAAGTTGAGCAGTACTTC. Its protein is CSVGGLLEVEQYF.

This chain connects TRBV6-6 to TRBJ1-1; unclear D gene. Germline CDR1 reads MNHNY; CDR2 reads SVGAGI (reference sequence). V lost 5 bases and J 4 bases, leaving 11 bases between the germline ends. This CDR3 spans 13 amino acids. The CDR3 coding sequence is TGTGCCAGCAGTCTAACGGGGAGCACTGAAGCTTTCTTT. It codes for CASSLTGSTEAFF.

CDR3 sequence: CASSLATSGTYNEQFF. In DNA, the CDR3 is TGTGCCAGCAGCTTAGCGACTAGCGGGACCTACAATGAGCAGTTCTTC. The chain employs TRBV7-9 and TRBJ2-1; 11 nucleotides match TRBD2. The V gene's germline CDR1 is SEHNR and CDR2 FQNEAQ (reference sequence). The CDR3 covers 16 residues. V lost 0 bases, J lost 2 bases, and 0 bases stayed unmatched.

This chain uses TRBV2 with TRBJ2-4; a possible D gene is TRBD2 (7 bases). Germline V lookup: CDR1 SNHLY, CDR2 FYNNEI. The germline V and J ends were trimmed by 6 bases and 5 bases, with 17 bases remaining between them. The CDR3 runs 15 residues. Written as DNA, the CDR3 is TGTGCCAGCAGGCTTGGGGGCGCGGGGGAAAACATTCAGTACTTC. Protein sequence: CASRLGGAGENIQYF.

V gene TRBV6-5 combines with J gene TRBJ1-5; 8 bases align to TRBD1. The V gene's germline CDR1 is MNHEY and CDR2 SVGAGI. The ends lost 6 bases at V and 7 bases at J; junction bases unmatched: 11. This CDR3 is 15 amino acids long. CDR3 region: CASSTRRTGLQPQHF. CDR3 DNA: TGTGCCAGCAGCACTCGACGGACAGGGCTCCAGCCCCAGCATTTT.

The chain uses TRBV28 and TRBJ2-5; D not resolved. The DNA end is a closer match to TRBJ2-7, so the J assignment may be wrong. The CDR3 loop spans 14 amino acids. Germline V gene sequence: CDR1 MDHEN, CDR2 SYDVKM. The CDR3 spells CASSRSKGNYEQYF. CDR3 nucleotides: TGTGCCAGCAGTCGTTCTAAGGGAAACTACGAGCAGTACTTC.

V is TRBV15 and J is TRBJ1-2; 7 bases align to TRBD1. From germline, CDR1 is LNHNV and CDR2 YYDKDF (reference sequence). The CDR3 sequence is 14 residues long. V lost 0 bases and J lost 7; bases outside the gene matches: 5. This chain's CDR3 is CATSRDRTGSGYTF. In DNA form, the CDR3 reads TGTGCCACCAGCAGAGATCGGACAGGCTCTGGCTACACCTTC.

The genes are TRBV2 and TRBJ2-1; 12 bases line up with TRBD1. The CDR3 extends over 17 amino acids. V shed 5 bases and J 5 bases; nucleotides not matched to a gene: 10. The V gene's germline CDR1 is SNHLY and CDR2 FYNNEI. Here the CDR3 reads CASSSVRGQGANNEQFF. The CDR3 nucleotides read TGTGCCAGCAGTTCCGTGAGGGGACAGGGGGCCAACAATGAGCAGTTCTTC.

The chain carries TRBV5-1 and TRBJ1-2; D is unresolved. CDR1 and CDR2 from the germline V gene are SGHRS and YFSETQ. V shed 0 bases and J shed 6 bases, with 12 bases lying between them. This CDR3 comprises 14 residues. The CDR3 sequence: CASSLEGLGNGYTF. The CDR3 region has the DNA TGCGCCAGCAGCTTGGAGGGTTTAGGCAATGGCTACACCTTC.

This chain joins TRBV6-1 and TRBJ1-3; tentative D call: TRBD1 (5 bases). V lost 4 bases and J 3 bases, leaving 13 bases between the germline ends. This CDR3 is 15 amino acids long. The germline CDR1 and CDR2 sequences are MNHNS and SASEGT. The CDR3 is CASSVQGRGGNTIYF. The DNA of the CDR3 is TGTGCCAGCAGTGTTCAGGGACGGGGTGGAAACACCATATATTTT.

The sample holds one count of this clone. Other DNA variants within this sample encode the same CDR3. The chain couples TRBV7-3 to TRBJ2-7, with 9 bases identical to TRBD1. J lost 3 bases, V lost 3 bases, and 3 bases had no gene match. Germline assignment: CDR1 SGHTA and CDR2 FQGTGA. This CDR3 is 14 amino acids long. This CDR3 is CASSLGTGSYEQYF. In DNA form, the CDR3 reads TGTGCCAGCAGCTTGGGGACAGGGAGCTACGAGCAGTACTTC. Together with reference TRBV7-3 and TRBJ2-7, the CDR3 gives the full variable domain: GAGVSQTPSNKVTEKGKYVELRCDPISGHTALYWYRQSLGQGPEFLIYFQGTGAADDSGLPNDRFFAVRPEGSVSTLKIQRTERGDSAVYLCASSLGTGSYEQYFGPGTRLTVT.

The chain employs TRBV28 and TRBJ2-5; 10 bases map to TRBD1. The germline V gene has CDR1 MDHEN and CDR2 SYDVKM. This CDR3 contains 14 residues. V was pared by 6 bases and J by 3 bases, with 4 bases of the junction left unmatched. The CDR3 DNA sequence: TGTGCCAGCAGGATGACAGGGGGCGAAGAGACCCAGTACTTC. This translates into CASRMTGGEETQYF.

The table lists this clone with a count of one. V is TRBV2 and J is TRBJ2-1; TRBD2 matches 12 bases. V dropped 9 bases and J dropped 5; count of bases not matched to a gene: 5. The CDR3 is made up of 14 amino acids. Germline lookup yields CDR1 SNHLY and CDR2 FYNNEI. The CDR3: CARTSGSINNEQFF. The CDR3 DNA reads as TGTGCCAGGACTAGCGGGAGTATAAACAATGAGCAGTTCTTC.

V and J are TRBV7-2 and TRBJ2-1; D gene uncertain. The CDR3 spans 12 residues. Germline CDR1 SGHTA, CDR2 FQGNSA. Trimming shortened V by 1 base and J by 6 bases, and 4 bases separated the two germline ends. In nucleotides, the CDR3 is TGTGCCAGCAGCTTAGTTATCAATGAGCAGTTCTTC. This codes for CASSLVINEQFF.

The V call is TRBV18, the J call TRBJ2-5; D perhaps matches TRBD1 (6 bases). The V end lost 8 bases, the J end lost 2 bases, and 12 bases lay between the germline ends. Per the germline V gene, CDR1 is KGHSH and CDR2 is LQKENI. There are 13 residues in the CDR3. The CDR3 is CASQAGQQETQYF. The CDR3 nucleotides are TGTGCCAGCCAAGCCGGACAGCAAGAGACCCAGTACTTC.

The chain combines TRBV7-9 with TRBJ2-5; 8 bases align to TRBD1. The trim removed 5 bases at V and 7 bases at J, leaving 9 bases unmatched. In germline, CDR1 is SEHNR, CDR2 FQNEAQ (reference sequence). The CDR3 length is 14 residues. For the CDR3, the DNA is TGTGCCAGCAGCGGCGGACAGGGTTTTGGGACCCAGTACTTC. Protein product: CASSGGQGFGTQYF.

The chain joins TRBV5-1 to TRBJ2-1; possibly TRBD2 for D (6 bases). V was trimmed by 2 bases and J by 0 bases, leaving 12 bases between them. CDR1 SGHRS and CDR2 YFSETQ come from the germline V gene. This CDR3 contains 16 residues. The CDR3 nucleotides read TGCGCCAGCAGCTTTGCGGTCGGGAGCTCCTACAATGAGCAGTTCTTC. This codes for CASSFAVGSSYNEQFF. The full variable domain, rest sourced from reference TRBV5-1 and TRBJ2-1, is KAGVTQTPRYLIKTRGQQVTLSCSPISGHRSVSWYQQTPGQGLQFLFEYFSETQRNKGNFPGRFSGRQFSNSRSEMNVSTLELGDSALYLCASSFAVGSSYNEQFFGPGTRLTVL.

The V gene is TRBV27, the J gene TRBJ2-1; D not certain. The germline CDR1 and CDR2 sequences are MNHEY and SMNVEV (reference sequence). The CDR3 contains 11 residues. V was pared by 3 bases and J by 10 bases, with 7 bases between. CDR3 sequence reads: CASSLRNEQFF. DNA of the CDR3: TGTGCCAGCAGTTTGCGTAACGAGCAGTTCTTC.